A selection of T cell receptor beta chains follows, all from one sample in a study of cytomegalovirus exposure and HLA in healthy donors. Using immunoSEQ multiplex PCR, the repertoire was profiled, and TCRdb retains in-frame clones only, with some absent. The sample yields some 200,000 clones, of which the top ten take up 1.1%. Source material: PBMCs. These receptors were taken from a girl aged 2 to 9 in good health and CMV-seropositive. The CDR3 runs from the conserved cysteine through the conserved F or W. The D gene is left open where the match is weak.

>.|TRBV21-1|TRBJ1-5
TGTGCCAGCAGGAGGGACAGGGGGCGCAAACGCAATCAGCCCCAGCATTTT
CASRRDRGRKRNQPQHF
>.|TRBV27|TRBJ2-5
TGTGCCAGCAGTAGGGCAGGGATAGAGACCCAGTACTTC
CASSRAGIETQYF
>.|TRBV27|TRBJ1-4
TGTGCCAGCAGTTTAGGGGTGGACGGGGTGCTGTTTTTT
CASSLGVDGVLFF
>TRBD1|TRBV28|TRBJ1-1
TGTGCCAGCAGCAAAATGGGGACAGGCGAGCCTGAAGCTTTCTTT
CASSKMGTGEPEAFF
>.|TRBV7-9|TRBJ1-4
TGTGCCAGCAGCTTAGACGGGGGGGAAGGACTGTTTTTT
CASSLDGGEGLFF
>TRBD1|TRBV11-2|TRBJ1-2
TGTGCCAGCAGCGCAGGGGGCGTGTATGGCTACACCTTC
CASSAGGVYGYTF
>.|TRBV28|TRBJ1-5
TGTGCCAGCAGCCCGACTTCGGGTAGCAATCAGCCCCAGCATTTT
CASSPTSGSNQPQHF
>.|TRBV27|TRBJ1-1
TGTGCCAGCATCCGAATTGATGGGGGGGGCAAGGCTTTCTTT
CASIRIDGGGKAFF
>TRBD1|TRBV6-5|TRBJ2-2
TGTGCCGGCAGGTGGCAGACAGGGGGTACCGGGGAGCTGTTTTTT
CAGRWQTGGTGELFF
>TRBD1|TRBV27|TRBJ1-5
TGTGCCAGCAGTTTAGACAGGGGGGGACAGCCCCAGCATTTT
CASSLDRGGQPQHF
>TRBD1|TRBV6-6|TRBJ2-5
TGTGCCAGCATGACCCAGGACAGGGGATCCCGGTACGGGCAGTACTTC
CASMTQDRGSRYGQYF
>.|TRBV27|TRBJ2-7
TGTGCCAGCAGCTCCAGGACTATGGGGGAGCAGTACTTC
CASSSRTMGEQYF
>TRBD2|TRBV9|TRBJ2-1
TGTGCCAGCAGCGTAGCGATGGCGGGAGGCGTTGGCAATGAGCAGTTCTTC
CASSVAMAGGVGNEQFF
>.|TRBV15|TRBJ1-1
TGTGCCACCAGCAGAGCAGGGAACACTGAAGCTTTCTTT
CATSRAGNTEAFF
>TRBD2|TRBV5-1|TRBJ2-3
TGCGCCAGCAGCTCCGGACTAGCGGGAGTAGGGTTGGCTACAGATACGCAGTATTTT
CASSSGLAGVGLATDTQYF
>.|TRBV7-9|TRBJ1-1
TGTGCCAGCAGCTTAGATCAGGGCACTGAAGCTTTCTTT
CASSLDQGTEAFF
>TRBD2|TRBV4-1|TRBJ2-7
TGCGCCAGCAGCCAAGATCGTCCGGGACTAGACGTCATCTCCTACGAGCAGTACTTC
CASSQDRPGLDVISYEQYF
>.|TRBV6-5|TRBJ1-1
TGTGCCAGCAGTTACTCGTACAGGGTGAACACTGAAGCTTTCTTT
CASSYSYRVNTEAFF
>TRBD1|TRBV6-8|TRBJ1-1
TGTGCCAGCAGTTACTCCACAGGGGGCACTGAAGCTTTCTTT
CASSYSTGGTEAFF
>.|TRBV10-1|TRBJ1-1
TGCGCCAGCAGTGAGAACAGGGTTGAAGCTTTCTTT
CASSENRVEAFF
>.|TRBV5-1|TRBJ1-1
TGCGCCAGCAGCTTGGATAGCACTGAAGCTTTCTTT
CASSLDSTEAFF
>.|TRBV9|TRBJ2-7
TGTGCCAGCAGCGCGGGGAGCAGGAGCTCCTACGAGCAGTACTTC
CASSAGSRSSYEQYF
>.|TRBV5-1|TRBJ1-3
TGCGCCAGCAGCTCAGGAGGTTCTTCTGGAAACACCATATATTTT
CASSSGGSSGNTIYF
>.|TRBV28|TRBJ1-3
TGTGCCAGCATCGACACCGTCAGATACTCTGGAAACACCATATATTTT
CASIDTVRYSGNTIYF
>.|TRBV30|TRBJ2-1
TGTGCCTGGAGTTGGGACTTTCGTGAGCAGTTCTTC
CAWSWDFREQFF
>.|TRBV6-6|TRBJ1-4
TGTGCCAGCCTGAGGGCTGGGAATGAAAAACTGTTTTTT
CASLRAGNEKLFF
>.|TRBV1|TRBJ2-5
TGCACCAGCAGCCACAGACTAGCGCAAGAGACCCAGTACTTC
CTSSHRLAQETQYF
>.|TRBV4-2|TRBJ1-1
TGTGCCAGCAGCCAGGAAGCGGCGATGGACACTGAAGCTTTCTTT
CASSQEAAMDTEAFF
>TRBD1|TRBV5-1|TRBJ2-7
TGCGCCAGCAGCTCCAACAGGGGCTCATACGAGCAGTACTTC
CASSSNRGSYEQYF
>TRBD1|TRBV2|TRBJ2-1
TGTGCCACCTTCCGAGGACAGGACCACTCCTACAATGAGCAGTTCTTC
CATFRGQDHSYNEQFF
>TRBD2|TRBV4-2|TRBJ2-5
TGTGCCAGCAGCGGCGGGACTAGCGGGAAGTTTCAAGAGACCCAGTACTTC
CASSGGTSGKFQETQYF
>TRBD1|TRBV28|TRBJ2-7
TGTGCCAGCAGTTCGTACGCGGGACAGGGGAACGTCGGGCAGTACTTC
CASSSYAGQGNVGQYF
>.|TRBV18|TRBJ1-4
TGTGCCAGCCGAAGCAGTCAGGTTAATGAAAAACTGTTTTTT
CASRSSQVNEKLFF
>TRBD2|TRBV28|TRBJ2-7
TGTGCCAGCAGTCCGGGAATAGCGGGAGGCGCCTACGAGCAGTACTTC
CASSPGIAGGAYEQYF
>.|TRBV6-9|TRBJ1-2
TGTGCCAGCAGACAGGGTGAAATTGTCTATGGCTACACCTTC
CASRQGEIVYGYTF
>TRBD1|TRBV7-9|TRBJ1-5
TGTGCCAGCAGCCCCGGACAGGCCGCCAATCAGCCCCAGCATTTT
CASSPGQAANQPQHF
>TRBD2|TRBV30|TRBJ2-3
TGTGCCTGGAGTGTACTAGCGGGACTATTGGGAACAGATACGCAGTATTTT
CAWSVLAGLLGTDTQYF
>.|TRBV7-7|TRBJ2-2
TGTGCCAGCAGTCCGAGCGGTTACACCGGGGAGCTGTTTTTT
CASSPSGYTGELFF
>TRBD1|TRBV27|TRBJ2-3
TGTGCCACCGCTGACAGGGGCCCCAGCACAGATACGCAGTATTTT
CATADRGPSTDTQYF
>.|TRBV4-2|TRBJ1-5
TGTGCCAGCAGCCAAGCTAGTGCGGGGGTGGGGGGTCGGAGCAATCAGCCCCAGCATTTT
CASSQASAGVGGRSNQPQHF
>TRBD2|TRBV27|TRBJ2-7
TGTGCCAGCAGTTTACAAGCGGGATTTTTCGAGCAGTACTTC
CASSLQAGFFEQYF
>TRBD2|TRBV6-1|TRBJ2-1
TGTGCCAGCAGTGAAGGGACTAGCGAAAACAATGAGCAGTTCTTC
CASSEGTSENNEQFF
>TRBD1|TRBV29-1|TRBJ2-6
TGCAGCGTTGAAGGAGGACAGGGAGCAGGGGCCAACGTCCTGACTTTC
CSVEGGQGAGANVLTF
>.|TRBV7-9|TRBJ2-3
TGTGCCAGCAGCCCCCCTCCTAGAATAGAACCCAGCGATACGCAGTATTTT
CASSPPPRIEPSDTQYF
>.|TRBV5-1|TRBJ2-7
TGCGCCAGCAGCTTGGGTGGTAGTTCCTACGAGCAGTACTTC
CASSLGGSSYEQYF
>.|TRBV4-1|TRBJ1-5
TGCGCCAGCAGCCAAGAGGGGCAGGTATCCGGGCCCAGCCAGCCCCAGCATTTT
CASSQEGQVSGPSQPQHF
>TRBD1|TRBV29-1|TRBJ1-1
TGCAGCGGACGCAGGGGGAGTAGGGTGAACACTGAAGCTTTCTTT
CSGRRGSRVNTEAFF
>TRBD2|TRBV4-2|TRBJ2-3
TGTGCCAGCAGCCAGAGATTACTAGCGGGAGAGAGCACAGATACGCAGTATTTT
CASSQRLLAGESTDTQYF
>TRBD1|TRBV28|TRBJ2-1
TGTGCCAGCAGCCTACTCCAAGGACAGGGAATCTACAATGAGCAGTTCTTC
CASSLLQGQGIYNEQFF
>TRBD1|TRBV4-1|TRBJ1-1
TGCGCCAGCAGCCAAGATCGGGGTTGGACAGGGGGCTCGAACACTGAAGCTTTCTTT
CASSQDRGWTGGSNTEAFF
>.|TRBV6-5|TRBJ2-2
TGTGCCAGCAGGGAGCAAACCGGGGAGCTGTTTTTT
CASREQTGELFF
>.|TRBV19|TRBJ2-6
TGTGCCAGTAATCCCCGGCAGCGCTCTGGGGCCAACGTCCTGACTTTC
CASNPRQRSGANVLTF